Listed below are T cell receptor beta chains from one sample, sequenced in a study of human T cells and chemical hapten exposure. MiXCR, run by TCRdb on the RACE reads, gives a single entry per CDR3 protein. The sample shows a few hundred thousand distinct CDR3 sequences, around 4.8% of them seen only once. The material sequenced was whole blood, taken in connection with sensitization to the hapten diphenylcyclopropenone (DPC). These receptors came from a woman aged 50 to 60 with alopecia areata. Some clones in this sample may be carry-over from other donors' samples. CDR3s include the opening cysteine and the closing phenylalanine or tryptophan. D genes are given only for firm matches. Rows may omit the clone size; those that give it use once, few, many or a size class.

CDR3aa: CSATQVSYGYTF; CDR3nt: TGCAGTGCCACCCAGGTCAGCTATGGCTACACCTTC; d_gene: NA; abundance: many; len: 12; v_gene: TRBV20-1; j_gene: TRBJ1-2
CDR3aa: CASSQDNGGEQFF; CDR3nt: TGTGCCAGCAGCCAAGATAACGGCGGTGAGCAGTTCTTC; d_gene: NA; abundance: many; len: 13; v_gene: TRBV14; j_gene: TRBJ2-1
CDR3aa: CASSVQGVNTEAFF; CDR3nt: TGTGCCAGCAGTGTGCAGGGGGTAAACACTGAAGCTTTCTTT; d_gene: TRBD1; abundance: many; len: 14; v_gene: TRBV2; j_gene: TRBJ1-1
CDR3aa: CASDGGYGEQFF; CDR3nt: TGTGCCAGCGATGGGGGGTACGGCGAGCAGTTCTTC; d_gene: NA; abundance: many; len: 12; v_gene: TRBV28; j_gene: TRBJ2-1
CDR3aa: CASSSPGLPGFF; CDR3nt: TGTGCCAGCAGTTCCCCTGGCCTCCCAGGGTTTTTT; d_gene: NA; abundance: NA; len: 12; v_gene: TRBV28; j_gene: TRBJ2-2
CDR3aa: CASSEGRRGGNEAFF; CDR3nt: TGTGCCAGCAGTGAAGGTCGGAGAGGGGGCAATGAAGCTTTCTTT; d_gene: TRBD1; abundance: many; len: 15; v_gene: TRBV2; j_gene: TRBJ1-1
CDR3aa: CASSLFAGRGNGEQFF; CDR3nt: TGTGCCAGCAGTTTATTCGCCGGGAGGGGAAATGGTGAGCAGTTCTTC; d_gene: TRBD2; abundance: many; len: 16; v_gene: TRBV12-3/TRBV12-4; j_gene: TRBJ2-1
CDR3aa: CSAAIPGTRANYGYTF; CDR3nt: TGCAGTGCTGCTATTCCCGGGACACGAGCTAACTATGGCTACACCTTC; d_gene: NA; abundance: NA; len: 16; v_gene: TRBV20-1; j_gene: TRBJ1-2
CDR3aa: CASSLGLAGETDTQYF; CDR3nt: TGTGCCAGCAGCTTGGGACTAGCGGGAGAAACAGATACGCAGTATTTT; d_gene: TRBD2; abundance: few; len: 16; v_gene: TRBV5-5; j_gene: TRBJ2-3
CDR3aa: CASSLERANGYTF; CDR3nt: TGTGCCAGCAGCCTGGAGAGGGCGAATGGCTACACCTTC; d_gene: NA; abundance: many; len: 13; v_gene: TRBV12-3/TRBV12-4; j_gene: TRBJ1-2
CDR3aa: CASSYSPLTGEGYTF; CDR3nt: TGTGCCAGCAGTTACTCCCCGTTAACAGGGGAAGGCTACACCTTC; d_gene: TRBD1; abundance: few; len: 15; v_gene: TRBV6-6; j_gene: TRBJ1-2
CDR3aa: CASSQDWGPDRGGGEQFF; CDR3nt: TGTGCCAGCAGCCAAGATTGGGGCCCGGACAGGGGAGGCGGTGAGCAGTTCTTC; d_gene: TRBD1; abundance: many; len: 18; v_gene: TRBV4-2; j_gene: TRBJ2-1
CDR3aa: CASSQETFSGNTIYF; CDR3nt: TGTGCCAGCAGCCAAGAGACATTTTCTGGAAACACCATATATTTT; d_gene: NA; abundance: few; len: 15; v_gene: TRBV3-1; j_gene: TRBJ1-3
CDR3aa: CSARSVASSQETQYF; CDR3nt: TGCAGTGCTCGATCGGTAGCGTCTTCCCAAGAGACCCAGTACTTC; d_gene: NA; abundance: many; len: 15; v_gene: TRBV20-1; j_gene: TRBJ2-5
CDR3aa: CASSITQGGQETQYF; CDR3nt: TGTGCCAGCAGTATAACGCAGGGAGGGCAAGAGACCCAGTACTTC; d_gene: TRBD2; abundance: NA; len: 15; v_gene: TRBV12-3/TRBV12-4; j_gene: TRBJ2-5
CDR3aa: CASSPEGNEQYF; CDR3nt: TGTGCCAGCAGCCCCGAGGGGAACGAGCAGTACTTC; d_gene: NA; abundance: many; len: 12; v_gene: TRBV4-2; j_gene: TRBJ2-7
CDR3aa: CASSFLDRGYEQYF; CDR3nt: TGTGCCAGCAGTTTCCTTGACAGGGGATACGAGCAGTACTTC; d_gene: TRBD1; abundance: many; len: 14; v_gene: TRBV28; j_gene: TRBJ2-7
CDR3aa: CASGGDGYTF; CDR3nt: TGTGCCTCGGGGGGTGACGGCTACACCTTC; d_gene: NA; abundance: many; len: 10; v_gene: TRBV19; j_gene: TRBJ1-2
CDR3aa: CASIKRPSGSYEQYF; CDR3nt: TGTGCCAGCATCAAGAGGCCTAGCGGGAGTTACGAGCAGTACTTC; d_gene: TRBD2; abundance: many; len: 15; v_gene: TRBV6-5; j_gene: TRBJ2-7
CDR3aa: CASSYSFGSEAFF; CDR3nt: TGTGCCAGCAGTTACTCGTTTGGATCTGAAGCTTTCTTT; d_gene: NA; abundance: many; len: 13; v_gene: TRBV6-5; j_gene: TRBJ1-1
CDR3aa: CASTPGGPQETQYF; CDR3nt: TGTGCCAGCACCCCGGGAGGGCCTCAAGAGACCCAGTACTTC; d_gene: TRBD2; abundance: many; len: 14; v_gene: TRBV12-3/TRBV12-4; j_gene: TRBJ2-5
CDR3aa: CASSHMGSTEAFF; CDR3nt: TGCGCCAGCAGCCATATGGGTAGCACTGAAGCTTTCTTT; d_gene: NA; abundance: NA; len: 13; v_gene: TRBV4-1; j_gene: TRBJ1-1
CDR3aa: CASTPPPVMGYTF; CDR3nt: TGTGCCAGCACTCCCCCCCCGGTGATGGGCTACACCTTC; d_gene: NA; abundance: few; len: 13; v_gene: TRBV12-3/TRBV12-4; j_gene: TRBJ1-2
CDR3aa: CANSVVSGGVVFF; CDR3nt: TGTGCCAACAGTGTCGTCAGCGGGGGGGTGGTGTTCTTC; d_gene: TRBD2; abundance: NA; len: 13; v_gene: TRBV2; j_gene: TRBJ2-1
CDR3aa: CASSLALGGGETQYF; CDR3nt: TGTGCCAGCAGCTTAGCGCTAGGGGGGGGCGAGACCCAGTACTTC; d_gene: NA; abundance: many; len: 15; v_gene: TRBV7-2; j_gene: TRBJ2-5
CDR3aa: CASNPSGVQETQYF; CDR3nt: TGTGCCAGCAACCCTAGCGGGGTACAAGAGACCCAGTACTTC; d_gene: TRBD2; abundance: NA; len: 14; v_gene: TRBV2; j_gene: TRBJ2-5
CDR3aa: CATAPTGDKETEAFF; CDR3nt: TGTGCTACTGCCCCGACAGGGGATAAGGAAACTGAAGCTTTCTTT; d_gene: TRBD1; abundance: many; len: 15; v_gene: TRBV13; j_gene: TRBJ1-1
CDR3aa: CSSEAQGLTDTQYF; CDR3nt: TGCAGCTCAGAAGCCCAGGGCCTCACAGATACGCAGTATTTT; d_gene: NA; abundance: few; len: 14; v_gene: TRBV29-1; j_gene: TRBJ2-3
CDR3aa: CASGVSYEQYF; CDR3nt: TGCGCCAGCGGGGTAAGCTACGAGCAGTACTTC; d_gene: TRBD2; abundance: NA; len: 11; v_gene: TRBV6-2/TRBV6-3; j_gene: TRBJ2-7
CDR3aa: CASSLRGRGYTF; CDR3nt: TGTGCCAGCAGTTTACGGGGTAGAGGCTACACCTTC; d_gene: NA; abundance: many; len: 12; v_gene: TRBV28; j_gene: TRBJ1-2
CDR3aa: CASSTGSHNEQFF; CDR3nt: TGTGCCAGCAGTACCGGGTCGCACAATGAGCAGTTCTTC; d_gene: NA; abundance: NA; len: 13; v_gene: TRBV6-5; j_gene: TRBJ2-1
CDR3aa: CASSLVGREEAISYGYTF; CDR3nt: TGTGCCAGCAGCTTAGTCGGCAGGGAGGAAGCTATTAGCTATGGCTACACCTTC; d_gene: NA; abundance: few; len: 18; v_gene: TRBV13; j_gene: TRBJ1-2
CDR3aa: CASSQVVGGYTF; CDR3nt: TGTGCCAGCAGTCAGGTGGTCGGGGGCTACACCTTC; d_gene: NA; abundance: many; len: 12; v_gene: TRBV9; j_gene: TRBJ1-2
CDR3aa: CASSLRGGSGETQYF; CDR3nt: TGCGCCAGCAGCTTGCGGGGGGGATCCGGAGAGACCCAGTACTTC; d_gene: TRBD2; abundance: many; len: 15; v_gene: TRBV5-1; j_gene: TRBJ2-5
CDR3aa: CASSQDPSGKGIYEQYF; CDR3nt: TGCGCCAGCAGCCAAGACCCCAGCGGGAAAGGTATCTACGAGCAGTACTTC; d_gene: TRBD2; abundance: many; len: 17; v_gene: TRBV4-3; j_gene: TRBJ2-7
CDR3aa: CASSLVPKDIQYF; CDR3nt: TGTGCCAGCAGCTTAGTACCAAAGGACATTCAGTACTTC; d_gene: NA; abundance: many; len: 13; v_gene: TRBV13; j_gene: TRBJ2-4
CDR3aa: CASSSDTYEQYF; CDR3nt: TGTGCCAGCAGTTCTGACACCTACGAGCAGTACTTC; d_gene: NA; abundance: many; len: 12; v_gene: TRBV12-3/TRBV12-4; j_gene: TRBJ2-7
CDR3aa: CASSWGTGGKTEAFF; CDR3nt: TGTGCCAGCAGCTGGGGGACAGGGGGAAAGACTGAAGCTTTCTTT; d_gene: TRBD1; abundance: NA; len: 15; v_gene: TRBV7-9; j_gene: TRBJ1-1
CDR3aa: CASIGTSGERETQYF; CDR3nt: TGTGCCAGCATCGGGACTAGCGGGGAGAGAGAGACCCAGTACTTC; d_gene: TRBD2; abundance: many; len: 15; v_gene: TRBV6-5; j_gene: TRBJ2-5
CDR3aa: CSVLLAGENEQFF; CDR3nt: TGCAGCGTTCTCCTAGCGGGGGAGAATGAGCAGTTCTTC; d_gene: TRBD2; abundance: few; len: 13; v_gene: TRBV29-1; j_gene: TRBJ2-1
CDR3aa: CSARDRMRGDLYEQYF; CDR3nt: TGCAGTGCTAGAGATCGTATGAGGGGAGACCTCTACGAGCAGTACTTC; d_gene: NA; abundance: few; len: 16; v_gene: TRBV20-1; j_gene: TRBJ2-7
CDR3aa: CSARDGGGEQFF; CDR3nt: TGCAGTGCTAGAGACGGGGGAGGTGAGCAGTTCTTC; d_gene: NA; abundance: many; len: 12; v_gene: TRBV20-1; j_gene: TRBJ2-1
CDR3aa: CASSQGNRQGNTEAFF; CDR3nt: TGTGCCAGCAGCCAGGGGAATCGACAGGGGAACACTGAAGCTTTCTTT; d_gene: TRBD1; abundance: many; len: 16; v_gene: TRBV4-2; j_gene: TRBJ1-1
CDR3aa: CASSSGIGLIGKLFF; CDR3nt: TGTGCCAGCAGCTCGGGAATAGGTTTAATCGGAAAACTGTTTTTT; d_gene: NA; abundance: NA; len: 15; v_gene: TRBV7-9; j_gene: TRBJ1-4
CDR3aa: CSARGTGGIDTGELFF; CDR3nt: TGCAGTGCTAGAGGAACAGGGGGTATAGACACCGGGGAGCTGTTTTTT; d_gene: TRBD1; abundance: NA; len: 16; v_gene: TRBV20-1; j_gene: TRBJ2-2
CDR3aa: CASSPRGDRAGNTIYF; CDR3nt: TGTGCCAGCTCACCGAGAGGAGACAGGGCTGGAAACACCATATATTTT; d_gene: TRBD1; abundance: few; len: 16; v_gene: TRBV18; j_gene: TRBJ1-3